This TCR beta chain is from a study of control samples from healthy donors and cancer patients. Some clones are missing from TCRdb's copy, which holds only in-frame ones; the method was immunoSEQ multiplex PCR. In the table there are roughly 140,000 clones, roughly 93% of which are singletons. The sequence was collected from a man aged 50 to 60 in good health. Sequenced: blood.

In DNA form, the CDR3 reads TGTGCCATCAATAACAGGGGCACTGAAGCTTTCTTT. It is translated as CAINNRGTEAFF. The V call is TRBV10-3, the J call TRBJ1-1; 7 bases line up with TRBD1. The junction had 3 bases not matched to a gene; V was cut back by 7 bases and J by 4 bases. The CDR3 runs to 12 residues. Germline assignment: CDR1 ENHRY and CDR2 SYGVKD.